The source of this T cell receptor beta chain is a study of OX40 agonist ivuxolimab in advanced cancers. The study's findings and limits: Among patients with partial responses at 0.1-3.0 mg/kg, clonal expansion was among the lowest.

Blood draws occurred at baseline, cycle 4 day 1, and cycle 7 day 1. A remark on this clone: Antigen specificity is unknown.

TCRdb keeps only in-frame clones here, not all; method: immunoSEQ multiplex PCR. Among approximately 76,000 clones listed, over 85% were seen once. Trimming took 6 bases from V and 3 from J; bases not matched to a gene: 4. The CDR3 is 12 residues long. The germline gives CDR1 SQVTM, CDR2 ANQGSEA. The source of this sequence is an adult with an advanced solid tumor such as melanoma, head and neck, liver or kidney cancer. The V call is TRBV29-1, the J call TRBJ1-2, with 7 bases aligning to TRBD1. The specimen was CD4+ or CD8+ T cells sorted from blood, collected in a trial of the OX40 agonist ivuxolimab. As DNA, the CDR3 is TGCAGCGTAGATACAGGGGACTATGGCTACACCTTC. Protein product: CSVDTGDYGYTF.